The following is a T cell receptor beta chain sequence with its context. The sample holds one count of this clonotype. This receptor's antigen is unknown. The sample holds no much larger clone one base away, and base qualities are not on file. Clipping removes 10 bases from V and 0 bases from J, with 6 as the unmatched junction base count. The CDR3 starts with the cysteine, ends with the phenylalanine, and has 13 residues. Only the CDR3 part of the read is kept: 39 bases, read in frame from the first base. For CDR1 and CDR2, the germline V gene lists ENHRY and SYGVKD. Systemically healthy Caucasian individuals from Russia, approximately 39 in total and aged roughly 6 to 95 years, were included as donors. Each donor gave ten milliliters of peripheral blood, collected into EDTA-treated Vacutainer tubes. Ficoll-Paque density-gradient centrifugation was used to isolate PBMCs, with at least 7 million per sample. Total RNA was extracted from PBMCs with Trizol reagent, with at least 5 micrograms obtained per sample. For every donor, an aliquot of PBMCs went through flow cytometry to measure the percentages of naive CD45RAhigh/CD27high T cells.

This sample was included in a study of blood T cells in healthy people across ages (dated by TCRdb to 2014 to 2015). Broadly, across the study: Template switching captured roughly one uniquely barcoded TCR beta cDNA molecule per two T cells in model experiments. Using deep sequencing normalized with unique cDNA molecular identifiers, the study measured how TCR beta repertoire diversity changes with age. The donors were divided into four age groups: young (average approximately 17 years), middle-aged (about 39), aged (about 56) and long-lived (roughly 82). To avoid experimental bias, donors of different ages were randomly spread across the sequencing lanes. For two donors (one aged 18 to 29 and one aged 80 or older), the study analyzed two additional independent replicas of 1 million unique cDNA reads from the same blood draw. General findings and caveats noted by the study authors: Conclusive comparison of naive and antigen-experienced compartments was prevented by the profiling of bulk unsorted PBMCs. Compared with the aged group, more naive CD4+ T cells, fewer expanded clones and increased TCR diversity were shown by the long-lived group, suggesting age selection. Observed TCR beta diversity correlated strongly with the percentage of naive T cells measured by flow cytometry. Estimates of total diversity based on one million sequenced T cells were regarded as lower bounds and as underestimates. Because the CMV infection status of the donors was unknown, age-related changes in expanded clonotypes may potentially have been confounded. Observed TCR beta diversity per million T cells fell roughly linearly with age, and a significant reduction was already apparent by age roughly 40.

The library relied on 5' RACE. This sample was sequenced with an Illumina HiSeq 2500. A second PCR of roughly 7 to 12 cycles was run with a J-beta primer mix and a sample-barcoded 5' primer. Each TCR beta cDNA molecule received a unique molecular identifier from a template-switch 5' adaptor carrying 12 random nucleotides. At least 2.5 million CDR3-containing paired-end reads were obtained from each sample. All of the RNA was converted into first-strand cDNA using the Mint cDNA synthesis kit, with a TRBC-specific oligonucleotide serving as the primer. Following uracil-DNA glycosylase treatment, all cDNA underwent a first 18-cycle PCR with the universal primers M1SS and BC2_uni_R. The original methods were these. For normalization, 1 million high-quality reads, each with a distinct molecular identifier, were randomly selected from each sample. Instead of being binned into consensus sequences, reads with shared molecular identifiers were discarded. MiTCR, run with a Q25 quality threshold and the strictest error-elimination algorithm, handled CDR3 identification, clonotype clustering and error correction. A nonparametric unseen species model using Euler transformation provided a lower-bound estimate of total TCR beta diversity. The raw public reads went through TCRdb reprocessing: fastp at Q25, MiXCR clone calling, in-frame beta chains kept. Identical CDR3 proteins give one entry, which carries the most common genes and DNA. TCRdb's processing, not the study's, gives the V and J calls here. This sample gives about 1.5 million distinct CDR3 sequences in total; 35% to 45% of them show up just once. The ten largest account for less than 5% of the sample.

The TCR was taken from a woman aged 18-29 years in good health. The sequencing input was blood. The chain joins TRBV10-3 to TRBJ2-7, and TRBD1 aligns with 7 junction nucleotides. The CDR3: CATIGQDSYEQYF. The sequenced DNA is TGTGCCACCATTGGACAGGACTCCTACGAGCAGTACTTC.